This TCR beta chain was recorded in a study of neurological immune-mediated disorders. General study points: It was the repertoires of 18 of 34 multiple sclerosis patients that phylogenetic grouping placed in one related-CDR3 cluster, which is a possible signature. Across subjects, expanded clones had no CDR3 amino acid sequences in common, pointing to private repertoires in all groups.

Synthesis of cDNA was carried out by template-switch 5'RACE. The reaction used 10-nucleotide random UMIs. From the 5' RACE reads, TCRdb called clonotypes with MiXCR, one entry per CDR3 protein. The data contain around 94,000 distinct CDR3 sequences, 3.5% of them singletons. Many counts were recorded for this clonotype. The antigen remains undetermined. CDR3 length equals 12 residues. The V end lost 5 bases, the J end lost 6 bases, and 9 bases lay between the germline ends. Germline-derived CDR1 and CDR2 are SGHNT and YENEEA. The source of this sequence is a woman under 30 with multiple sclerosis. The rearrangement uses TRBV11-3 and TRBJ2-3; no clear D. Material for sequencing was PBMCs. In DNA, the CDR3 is TGTGCCAGCAGCCGCCTAGGGGATACGCAGTATTTT. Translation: CASSRLGDTQYF.